Included here is one T cell receptor (beta chain) sequence, with context. These data belong to a study of T cell changes during pregnancy in multiple sclerosis. The CDR3 is 15 residues long. Germline V gene lookup returns CDR1 MNHNS and CDR2 SASEGT. V lost 1 base and J 3 bases, leaving 10 bases between the germline ends. TCRdb's copy holds only in-frame clones and misses some; the assay was immunoSEQ multiplex PCR. The data show under 55,000 clones, 94% seen once. The input for sequencing was CD4+ T cells from peripheral blood mononuclear cells, taken in the third trimester of pregnancy. The V call is TRBV6-1, the J call TRBJ2-1; perhaps TRBD2 as D (6 bases). This clonotype originated in a female donor with multiple sclerosis, enrolled in a pregnancy study. CDR3 bases: TGTGCCAGCAGTGAAGATGAGGGAGGCTACAATGAGCAGTTCTTC. This sequence encodes CASSEDEGGYNEQFF.